The 5 T cell receptor beta chains reported below all come from one sample, sequenced in a study of control samples from healthy donors and cancer patients. TCRdb keeps only in-frame clones here, not all; method: immunoSEQ multiplex PCR. The sample consists of about 55,000 clones, nearly 90% of them appearing once. Sequenced sample: blood. These TCRs come from a man aged 45 to 65 in good health.

This chain uses TRBV14 with TRBJ1-1, with D perhaps TRBD1 (6 bases). Germline CDR1 reads SGHDN; CDR2 reads FVKESK. The CDR3 covers 14 residues. Trimming pared 4 bases from V and 1 base from J, leaving 10 bases between. The DNA of the CDR3 is TGTGCCAGCAGCCCGGGGACACAGAACACTGAAGCTTTCTTT. Its translation: CASSPGTQNTEAFF.

The gene calls are TRBV5-4 and TRBJ2-7; 10 bases line up with TRBD1. V shed 4 bases, J shed 7 bases, and the junction held 11 bases outside the gene matches. Germline V lookup: CDR1 SGHNT, CDR2 YYREEE (reference sequence). The CDR3 has 15 residues. The CDR3 spells CASSRDRGVLGEQYF. The CDR3 DNA reads as TGTGCCAGCAGCCGGGACAGGGGCGTACTGGGGGAGCAGTACTTC.

This chain connects TRBV7-9 to TRBJ2-1, with D perhaps matching TRBD2 (5 bases). Germline CDR1 reads SEHNR; CDR2 reads FQNEAQ (reference sequence). V was clipped by 5 bases and J by 0 bases, with 11 bases between them. The CDR3 runs to 15 residues. DNA for the CDR3: TGTGCCAGCAGCCCGGACTTCACCTCCTACAATGAGCAGTTCTTC. The encoded protein is CASSPDFTSYNEQFF.

The chain joins TRBV29-1 to TRBJ1-2; D gene uncertain. This CDR3 has 14 amino acids. CDR1 and CDR2 (germline): SQVTM, ANQGSEA. Trimming removed 6 bases from V and 0 bases from J, with 14 bases in between. For the CDR3, the DNA is TGCAGCGTCGGGCCCCCCCGGACTAACTATGGCTACACCTTC. It is translated as CSVGPPRTNYGYTF.

V gene TRBV9 combines with J gene TRBJ1-1; 7 bases match TRBD1. Germline V gives CDR1 SGDLS, CDR2 YYNGEE. This CDR3 is 16 amino acids long. J was trimmed by 1 base and V by 0 bases; bases with no gene match: 6. This chain's CDR3 is CASSVEGGTANTEAFF. Here the CDR3 DNA reads TGTGCCAGCAGCGTAGAGGGAGGGACAGCGAACACTGAAGCTTTCTTT.